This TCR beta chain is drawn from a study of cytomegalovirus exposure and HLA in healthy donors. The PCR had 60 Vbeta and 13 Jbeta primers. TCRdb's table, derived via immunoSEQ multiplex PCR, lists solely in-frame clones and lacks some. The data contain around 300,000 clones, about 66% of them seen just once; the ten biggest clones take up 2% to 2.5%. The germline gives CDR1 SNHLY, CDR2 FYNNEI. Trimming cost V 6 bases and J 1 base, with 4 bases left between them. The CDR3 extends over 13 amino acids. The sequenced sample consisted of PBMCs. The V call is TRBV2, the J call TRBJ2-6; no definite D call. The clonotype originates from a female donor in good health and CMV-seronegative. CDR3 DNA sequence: TGTGCCAGCAGCGTATCTGGGGCCAACGTCCTGACTTTC. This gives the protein CASSVSGANVLTF.